This TCR beta chain was obtained from a study of siplizumab effects on memory and regulatory T cells. On this clone: What it binds is unknown.

Findings of the study overall: Suppressive capability of dividing Tregs from siplizumab cultures went unverified. A major contribution to the alloresponse seemed to be made by naive T cells, which seemed more diverse than memory cells.

Sequencing used immunoSEQ multiplex PCR; TCRdb keeps in-frame clones, though not all of them. The sample lists some 100,000 clones, 94% occurring once. This clonotype was obtained from a human donor in good health. Sequencing was done on a sample of Tregs sorted from blood.

The CDR3 DNA reads TGTGCCAGCACGACCGGGGGACAGGGGAGAAACACCATATATTTT. Amino acid sequence: CASTTGGQGRNTIYF. The rearrangement uses TRBV9 and TRBJ1-3, with 10 bases lining up with TRBD1. Losses at the gene ends were 6 bases for V and 5 bases for J; bases not matched to a gene: 8. The CDR3 length is 15 residues. CDR1 and CDR2 from the germline V gene are SGDLS and YYNGEE.